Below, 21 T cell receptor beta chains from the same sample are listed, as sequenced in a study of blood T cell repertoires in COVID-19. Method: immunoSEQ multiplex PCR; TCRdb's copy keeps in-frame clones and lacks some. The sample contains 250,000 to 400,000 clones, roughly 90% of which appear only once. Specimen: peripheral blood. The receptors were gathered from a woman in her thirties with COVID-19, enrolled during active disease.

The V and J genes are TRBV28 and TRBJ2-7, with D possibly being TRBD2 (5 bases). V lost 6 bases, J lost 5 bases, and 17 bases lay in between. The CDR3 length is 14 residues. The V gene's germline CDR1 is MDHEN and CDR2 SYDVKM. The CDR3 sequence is CASSPLRVTHEQYF. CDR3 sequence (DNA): TGTGCCAGCAGCCCCCTGAGGGTTACCCACGAGCAGTACTTC.

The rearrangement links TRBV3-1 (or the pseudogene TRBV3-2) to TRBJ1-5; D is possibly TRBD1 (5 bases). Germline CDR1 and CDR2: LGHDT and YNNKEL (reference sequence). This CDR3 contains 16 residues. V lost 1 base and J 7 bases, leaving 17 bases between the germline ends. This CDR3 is CASSQVRGSGNQPQHF. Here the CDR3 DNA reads TGTGCCAGCAGCCAAGTTCGAGGATCAGGGAACCAGCCCCAGCATTTT.

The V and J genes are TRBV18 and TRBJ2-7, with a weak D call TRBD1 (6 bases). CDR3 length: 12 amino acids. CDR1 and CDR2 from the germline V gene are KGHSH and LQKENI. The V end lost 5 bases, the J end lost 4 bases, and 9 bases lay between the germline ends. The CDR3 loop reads CASSLQGYEQYF. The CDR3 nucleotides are TGTGCCAGCTCATTACAGGGATACGAGCAGTACTTC.

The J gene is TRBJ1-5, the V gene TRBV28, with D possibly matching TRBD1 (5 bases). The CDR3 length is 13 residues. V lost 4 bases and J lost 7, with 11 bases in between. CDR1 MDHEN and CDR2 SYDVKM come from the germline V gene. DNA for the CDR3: TGTGCCAGCAGTTCGGGGGTCGGACAGCCCCAGCATTTT. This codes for CASSSGVGQPQHF.

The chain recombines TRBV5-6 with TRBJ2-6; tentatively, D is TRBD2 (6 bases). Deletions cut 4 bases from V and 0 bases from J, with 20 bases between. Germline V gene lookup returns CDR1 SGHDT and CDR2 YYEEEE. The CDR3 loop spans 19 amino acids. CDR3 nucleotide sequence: TGTGCCAGCAGCCCCCCCGGGAGCGGTTCCCTCTCTGGGGCCAACGTCCTGACTTTC. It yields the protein CASSPPGSGSLSGANVLTF.

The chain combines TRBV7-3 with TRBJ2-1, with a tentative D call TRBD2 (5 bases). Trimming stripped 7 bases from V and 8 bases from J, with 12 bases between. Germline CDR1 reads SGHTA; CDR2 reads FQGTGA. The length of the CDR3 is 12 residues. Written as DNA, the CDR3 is TGTGCCAGCAAAACAGAGGGAGATGAGCAGTTCTTC. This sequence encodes CASKTEGDEQFF.

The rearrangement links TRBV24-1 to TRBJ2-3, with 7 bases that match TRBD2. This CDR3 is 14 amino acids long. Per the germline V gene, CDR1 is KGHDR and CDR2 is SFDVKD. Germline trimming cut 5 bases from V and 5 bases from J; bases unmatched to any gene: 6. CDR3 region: CATSVDGGRDTQYF. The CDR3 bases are TGTGCCACCAGTGTAGACGGGGGGAGAGATACGCAGTATTTT.

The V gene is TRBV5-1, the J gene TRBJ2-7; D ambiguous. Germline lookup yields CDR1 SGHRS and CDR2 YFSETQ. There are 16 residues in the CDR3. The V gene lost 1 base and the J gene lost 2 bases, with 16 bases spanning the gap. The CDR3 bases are TGCGCCAGCAGCTTGTTTTACGCAGGTCAACCCTACGAGCAGTACTTC. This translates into CASSLFYAGQPYEQYF.

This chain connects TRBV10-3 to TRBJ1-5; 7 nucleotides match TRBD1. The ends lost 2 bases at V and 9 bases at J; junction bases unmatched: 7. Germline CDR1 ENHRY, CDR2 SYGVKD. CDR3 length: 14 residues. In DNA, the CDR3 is TGTGCCATCAGTGAGGAAGGGGGCCTATCGCCCCAGCATTTT. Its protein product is CAISEEGGLSPQHF.

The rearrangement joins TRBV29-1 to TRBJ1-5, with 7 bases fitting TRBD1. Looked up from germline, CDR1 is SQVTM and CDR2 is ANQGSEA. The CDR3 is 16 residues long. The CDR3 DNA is TGCAGGACCAAACCGGACAGGACATATAGCAATCAGCCCCAGCATTTT. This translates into CRTKPDRTYSNQPQHF.

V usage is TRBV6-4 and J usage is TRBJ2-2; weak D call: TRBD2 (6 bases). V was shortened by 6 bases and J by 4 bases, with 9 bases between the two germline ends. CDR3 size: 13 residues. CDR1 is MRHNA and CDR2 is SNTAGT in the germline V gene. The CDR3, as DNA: TGTGCCAGCAGCCTTAGCGGCACCGGGGAGCTGTTTTTT. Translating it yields CASSLSGTGELFF.

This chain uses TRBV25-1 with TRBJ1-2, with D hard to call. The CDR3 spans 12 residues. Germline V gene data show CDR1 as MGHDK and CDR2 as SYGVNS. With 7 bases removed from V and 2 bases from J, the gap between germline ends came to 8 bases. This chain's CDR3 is CASKEKNYGYTF. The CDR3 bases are TGTGCCAGCAAGGAGAAAAACTATGGCTACACCTTC.

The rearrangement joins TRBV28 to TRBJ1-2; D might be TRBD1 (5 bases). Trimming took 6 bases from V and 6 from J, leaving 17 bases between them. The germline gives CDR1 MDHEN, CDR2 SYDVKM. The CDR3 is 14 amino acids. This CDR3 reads CASSSDPGGDGYTF. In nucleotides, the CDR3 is TGTGCCAGCAGCTCAGACCCTGGAGGGGATGGCTACACCTTC.

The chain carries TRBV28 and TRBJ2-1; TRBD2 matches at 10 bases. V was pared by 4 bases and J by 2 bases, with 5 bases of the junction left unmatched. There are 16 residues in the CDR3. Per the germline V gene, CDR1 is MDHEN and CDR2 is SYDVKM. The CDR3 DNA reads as TGTGCCAGCAGTTCTCCTAGCGGGAGTACCTACAATGAGCAGTTCTTC. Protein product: CASSSPSGSTYNEQFF.

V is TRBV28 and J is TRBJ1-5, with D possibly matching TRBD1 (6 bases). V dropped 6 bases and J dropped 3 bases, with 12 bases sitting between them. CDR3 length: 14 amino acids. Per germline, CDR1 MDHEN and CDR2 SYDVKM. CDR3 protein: CASRQQGDNQPQHF. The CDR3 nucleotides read TGTGCCAGCAGGCAACAGGGTGACAATCAGCCCCAGCATTTT.

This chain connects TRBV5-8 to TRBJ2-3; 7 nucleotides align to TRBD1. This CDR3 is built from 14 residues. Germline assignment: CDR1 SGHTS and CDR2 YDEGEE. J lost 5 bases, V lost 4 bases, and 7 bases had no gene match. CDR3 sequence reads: CASSPRQGVDTQYF. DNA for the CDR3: TGTGCCAGCAGCCCACGACAGGGTGTAGATACGCAGTATTTT. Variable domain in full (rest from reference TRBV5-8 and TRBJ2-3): EAGVTQSPTHLIKTRGQQATLRCSPISGHTSVYWYQQALGLGLQFLLWYDEGEERNRGNFPPRFSGRQFPNYSSELNVNALELEDSALYLCASSPRQGVDTQYFGPGTRLTVL.

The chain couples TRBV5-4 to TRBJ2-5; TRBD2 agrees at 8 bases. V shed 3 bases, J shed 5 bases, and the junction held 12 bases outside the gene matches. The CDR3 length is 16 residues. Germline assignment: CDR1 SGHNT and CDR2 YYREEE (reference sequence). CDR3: CASSSRIAGIRETQYF. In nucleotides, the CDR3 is TGTGCCAGCAGCTCCCGAATAGCGGGAATAAGGGAGACCCAGTACTTC.

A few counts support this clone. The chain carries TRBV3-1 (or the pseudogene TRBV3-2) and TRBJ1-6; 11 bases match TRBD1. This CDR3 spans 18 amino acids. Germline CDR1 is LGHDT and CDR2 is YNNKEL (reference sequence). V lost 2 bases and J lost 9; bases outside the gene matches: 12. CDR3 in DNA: TGTGCCAGCAGCCAACTACTCACCGGGACAGGGGGAGGTTCACCCCTCCACTTT. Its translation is CASSQLLTGTGGGSPLHF.

Here the CDR3 reads CSVVPSGRATDTQYF. The CDR3, as DNA: TGCAGCGTTGTGCCTAGCGGGAGGGCCACAGATACGCAGTATTTT. V is TRBV29-1 and J is TRBJ2-3, with 12 bases fitting TRBD2. This CDR3 comprises 15 residues. CDR1 and CDR2 (germline): SQVTM, ANQGSEA. After removal of 4 bases from V and 2 bases from J, the junction contained 4 bases not matched to a gene.

The CDR3 here is CAWSERGSRQYF. CDR3 DNA sequence: TGTGCCTGGAGTGAACGGGGGTCGAGGCAGTACTTC. J is TRBJ2-7 and V is TRBV30; tentative D call: TRBD2 (6 bases). The germline gives CDR1 GTSNPN, CDR2 SVGIG (reference sequence). V lost 1 base and J lost 9, with 13 bases in between. The CDR3 is 12 amino acids. The whole variable domain, filled in from reference TRBV30 and TRBJ2-7, reads SQTIHQWPATLVQPVGSPLSLECTVEGTSNPNLYWYRQAAGRGLQLLFYSVGIGQISSEVPQNLSASRPQDRQFILSSKKLLLSDSGFYLCAWSERGSRQYFGPGTRLTVT.

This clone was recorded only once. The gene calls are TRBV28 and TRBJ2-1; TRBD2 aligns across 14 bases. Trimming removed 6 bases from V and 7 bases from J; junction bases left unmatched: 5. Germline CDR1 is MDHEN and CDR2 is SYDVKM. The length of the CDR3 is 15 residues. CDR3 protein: CASRTGTSGSNEQFF. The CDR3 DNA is TGTGCCAGCAGGACCGGGACTAGCGGGAGTAATGAGCAGTTCTTC.